The source of this TCR beta chain is a study of response to subunit inactivated influenza vaccine. Study findings and constraints: Each seasonal influenza vaccination, the authors suggested, recruits few new T cells.

TCRdb called the RT-PCR reads again in MiXCR, with one record for every CDR3 protein. The sample gives about 480,000 distinct CDR3 sequences, approximately 10% of which show up once; roughly 12% is in the top ten. Germline V CDR1 and CDR2: MNHNS, SASEGT. The V and J ends lost 5 bases and 5 bases respectively, with 15 bases between them. The length of the CDR3 is 14 residues. In its sample, this clonotype was seen a few times. Its antigen is unknown. The sample was PBMCs from blood, taken more than 35 days after vaccination. The rearrangement links TRBV6-1 to TRBJ1-1, with D perhaps matching TRBD1 (6 bases). The source is a man aged 50-60 years who received an inactivated influenza vaccine. The CDR3: CASSRQGIWTEAFF. For the CDR3, the DNA is TGTGCCAGCAGTCGCCAGGGGATTTGGACTGAAGCTTTCTTT.